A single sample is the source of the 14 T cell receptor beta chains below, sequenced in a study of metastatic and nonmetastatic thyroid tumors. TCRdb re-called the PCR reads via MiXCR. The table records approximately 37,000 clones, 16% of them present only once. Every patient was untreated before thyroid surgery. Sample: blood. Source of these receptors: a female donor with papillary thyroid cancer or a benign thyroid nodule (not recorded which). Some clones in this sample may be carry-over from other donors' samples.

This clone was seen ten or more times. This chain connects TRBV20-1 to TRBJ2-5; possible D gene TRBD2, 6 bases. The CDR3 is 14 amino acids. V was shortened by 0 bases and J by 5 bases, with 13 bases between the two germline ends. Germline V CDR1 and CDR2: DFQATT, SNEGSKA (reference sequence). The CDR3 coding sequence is TGCAGTGCTAGAGATCTGGCGGGACGGGAGACCCAGTACTTC. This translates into CSARDLAGRETQYF.

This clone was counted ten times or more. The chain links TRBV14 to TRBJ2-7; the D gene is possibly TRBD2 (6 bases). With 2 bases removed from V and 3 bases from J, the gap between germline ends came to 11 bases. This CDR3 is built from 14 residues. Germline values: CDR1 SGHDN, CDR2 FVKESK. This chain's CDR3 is CASSQYGGNYEQYF. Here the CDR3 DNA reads TGTGCCAGCAGCCAATACGGAGGGAACTACGAGCAGTACTTC.

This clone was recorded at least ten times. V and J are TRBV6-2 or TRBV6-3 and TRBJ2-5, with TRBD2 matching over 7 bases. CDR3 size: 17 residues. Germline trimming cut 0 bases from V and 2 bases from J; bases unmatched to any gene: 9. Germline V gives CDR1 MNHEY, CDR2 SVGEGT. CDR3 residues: CASSYSGLVIGQETQYF. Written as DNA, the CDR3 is TGTGCCAGCAGTTACTCCGGACTAGTAATTGGGCAAGAGACCCAGTACTTC.

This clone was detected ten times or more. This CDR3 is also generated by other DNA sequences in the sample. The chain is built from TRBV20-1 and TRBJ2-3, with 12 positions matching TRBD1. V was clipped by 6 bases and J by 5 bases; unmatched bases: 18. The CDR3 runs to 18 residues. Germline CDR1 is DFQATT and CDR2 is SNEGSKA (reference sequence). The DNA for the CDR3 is TGCAGTGCCCACTCATTTCGGGACAGGGGGCTTCCGGGAGATACGCAGTATTTT. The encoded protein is CSAHSFRDRGLPGDTQYF.

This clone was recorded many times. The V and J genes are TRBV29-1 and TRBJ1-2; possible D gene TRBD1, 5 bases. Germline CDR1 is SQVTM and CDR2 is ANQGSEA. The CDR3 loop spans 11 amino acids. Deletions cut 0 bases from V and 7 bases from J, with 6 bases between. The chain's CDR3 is CSVEDRVGYTF. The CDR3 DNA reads TGCAGCGTTGAAGACAGGGTTGGCTACACCTTC.

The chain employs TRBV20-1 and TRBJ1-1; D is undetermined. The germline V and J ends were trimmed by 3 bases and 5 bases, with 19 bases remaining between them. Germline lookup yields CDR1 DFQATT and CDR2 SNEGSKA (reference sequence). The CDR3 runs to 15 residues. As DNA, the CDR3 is TGCAGTGCTAGTCAGGACCCGACCCAGTGGACTGAAGCTTTCTTT. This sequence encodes CSASQDPTQWTEAFF.

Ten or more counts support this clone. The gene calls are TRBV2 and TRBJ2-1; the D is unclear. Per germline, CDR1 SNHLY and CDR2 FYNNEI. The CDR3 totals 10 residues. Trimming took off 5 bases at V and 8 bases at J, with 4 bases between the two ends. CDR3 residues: CASSFDEQFF. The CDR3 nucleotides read TGTGCCAGCAGTTTTGATGAGCAGTTCTTC.

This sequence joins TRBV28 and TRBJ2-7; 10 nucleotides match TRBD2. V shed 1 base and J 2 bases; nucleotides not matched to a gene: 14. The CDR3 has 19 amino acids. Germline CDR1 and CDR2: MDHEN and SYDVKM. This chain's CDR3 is CASSLLNLLGTSATYEQYF. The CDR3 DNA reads TGTGCCAGCAGTTTATTAAATCTTTTGGGGACTAGCGCAACCTACGAGCAGTACTTC.

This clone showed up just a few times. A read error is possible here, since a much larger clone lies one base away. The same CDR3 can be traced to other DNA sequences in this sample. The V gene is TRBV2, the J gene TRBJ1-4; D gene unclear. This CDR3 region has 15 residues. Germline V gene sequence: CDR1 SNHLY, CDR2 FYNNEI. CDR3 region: CASRPPLVGNEKLFF. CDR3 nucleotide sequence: TGCGCCAGTCGCCCTCCCCTGGTTGGTAATGAAAAACTGTTTTTT.

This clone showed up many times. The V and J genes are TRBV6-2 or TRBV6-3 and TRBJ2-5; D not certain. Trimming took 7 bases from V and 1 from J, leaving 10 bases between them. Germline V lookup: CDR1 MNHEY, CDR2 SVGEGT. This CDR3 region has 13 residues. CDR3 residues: CASIGYVQETQYF. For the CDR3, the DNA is TGTGCCAGCATTGGGTACGTCCAAGAGACCCAGTACTTC.

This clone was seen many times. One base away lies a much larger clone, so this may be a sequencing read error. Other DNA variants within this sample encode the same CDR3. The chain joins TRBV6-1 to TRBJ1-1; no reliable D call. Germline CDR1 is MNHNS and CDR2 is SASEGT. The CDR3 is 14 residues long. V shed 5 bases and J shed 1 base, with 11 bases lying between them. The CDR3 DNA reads TGTGCCAGCAGTTCATTCACCCCGAACACTGAAGCTTTCTTT. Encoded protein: CASSSFTPNTEAFF.

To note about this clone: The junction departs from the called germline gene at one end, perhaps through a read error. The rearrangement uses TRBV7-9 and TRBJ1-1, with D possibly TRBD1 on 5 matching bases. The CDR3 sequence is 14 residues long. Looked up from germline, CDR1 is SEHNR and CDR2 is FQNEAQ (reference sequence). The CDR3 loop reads CVSSWQGGATEAFF. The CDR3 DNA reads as TGTGTCAGCAGCTGGCAGGGTGGGGCCACTGAAGCTTTCTTT. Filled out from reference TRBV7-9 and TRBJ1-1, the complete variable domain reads DTGVSQNPRHKITKRGQNVTFRCDPISEHNRLYWYRQTLGQGPEFLTYFQNEAQLEKSRLLSDRFSAERPKGSFSTLEIQRTEQGDSAMYLCVSSWQGGATEAFFGQGTRLTVV.

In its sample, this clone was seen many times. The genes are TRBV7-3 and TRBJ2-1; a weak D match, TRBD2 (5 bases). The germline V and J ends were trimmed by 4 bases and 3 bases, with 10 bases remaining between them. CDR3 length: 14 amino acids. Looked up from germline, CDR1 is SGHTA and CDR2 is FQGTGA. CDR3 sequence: CASSSPGDYNEQFF. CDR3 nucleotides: TGTGCCAGCAGCTCCCCCGGGGACTACAATGAGCAGTTCTTC.

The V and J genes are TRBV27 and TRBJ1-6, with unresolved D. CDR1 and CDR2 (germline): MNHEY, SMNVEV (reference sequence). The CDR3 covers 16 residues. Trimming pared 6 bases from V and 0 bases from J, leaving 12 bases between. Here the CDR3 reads CASRRELRSYNSPLHF. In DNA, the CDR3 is TGTGCCAGCAGAAGGGAACTCCGCTCCTATAATTCACCCCTCCACTTT.